A selection of T cell receptor beta chains follows, all from one sample in a study of tumor-infiltrating lymphocytes in primary liver carcinoma. From the multiplex PCR reads, TCRdb called clonotypes with MiXCR, one entry per CDR3 protein. The table lists hundreds of thousands of distinct CDR3 sequences, around 50% of them singletons. Sequenced material: peripheral blood. These receptors originate from a woman aged 25 to 39 with primary liver carcinoma and hepatitis B virus infection. Each CDR3 is given with its conserved first and last residue. The order of the fields is J gene, V gene, D gene, clone size, CDR3 protein. The D gene is left open where the match is weak. The size field is filled for only some rows; it gives once, few, many or a size class.

TRBJ2-2,TRBV28,NA,NA,CARSSPELGTGELFF
TRBJ2-1,TRBV11-3,TRBD2,NA,CASSFFGRPEQFF
TRBJ2-3,TRBV10-3,NA,NA,CGISLDSGTQYF
TRBJ2-1,TRBV29-1,NA,many,CSVEVRRGEQFF
TRBJ2-5,TRBV29-1,TRBD2,many,CSFREGETQYF
TRBJ2-2,TRBV12-3/TRBV12-4,TRBD2,NA,CASSLLGLAGDSTEELFF
TRBJ2-7,TRBV12-3/TRBV12-4,NA,NA,CASGPGRPYEQYF
TRBJ1-1,TRBV11-2,NA,once,CTSNLGVLAEAFF
TRBJ1-5,TRBV5-5,NA,NA,CASSLGPSGSNQPQHF
TRBJ2-3,TRBV11-2,NA,NA,CASSPLPSPAGGAQYF
TRBJ2-2,TRBV29-1,NA,NA,CSVVRPNTVELFF
TRBJ2-2,TRBV6-2/TRBV6-3,TRBD2,NA,CASSSTSGNTGELLF
TRBJ1-2,TRBV12-5,TRBD1,NA,CASGLSTGGGYTF
TRBJ2-7,TRBV11-2,NA,once,CANSWGSYEQYF
TRBJ2-1,TRBV24-1,TRBD1,few,CATSDPGTGGIEQFF
TRBJ2-2,TRBV5-4,TRBD2,once,CASSFSTSGVTRELFF
TRBJ2-2,TRBV13,NA,NA,CASFEGIGELFF
TRBJ2-1,TRBV12-3/TRBV12-4,NA,NA,CASSIQLANEQFF
TRBJ2-2,TRBV7-9,NA,NA,CASRPTPGLTGELFF
TRBJ1-4,TRBV6-5,NA,few,CASSRTGTPAIFPNEKLFF
TRBJ2-3,TRBV6-2/TRBV6-3,NA,NA,CASSYALDRGQTDTQYF
TRBJ1-3,TRBV6-5,NA,many,CASSYQSVHSGNTIYF
TRBJ2-7,TRBV11-2,TRBD1,NA,CANKHGTGRYYEQYF